This T cell receptor beta chain was observed in a study of tumor-infiltrating lymphocytes in primary liver carcinoma. The study, taken as a whole, reports: Against blood, tumors held a significantly higher top-250-clone fraction (p = 0.039).

Each 20-30 mg portion of unsorted bulk tissue served as the source for co-extraction of RNA and DNA. Worth noting for this clonotype: Its antigen is undetermined. Because the CDR3 is missing its conserved closing phenylalanine or tryptophan, this is likely a read error. No DNA is shown, since the ends of the CDR3 on it are uncertain; the CDR3 is the one TCRdb lists.

The germline V gene has CDR1 ENHRY and CDR2 SYGVKD. The CDR3 extends over 15 residues, inclusive of both ends. With a constant-region primer, TCR beta cDNA was made from around 520 ng of total RNA. Slightly modified ARM-PCR served as the procedure for the TCR beta libraries. These libraries came from three rounds of nested multiplex PCR. Two initial PCR rounds of approximately 10 cycles each paired TRBV1-TRBV30 forward primers with a C-beta reverse primer. TCRdb analysed the multiplex PCR reads with MiXCR anew, one entry per CDR3 protein. The sample shows about 110,000 distinct CDR3 sequences, 55% to 65% of them seen only once.

The sequenced material came from liver tumor tissue from sampling region 1. This sample's subset: tumor region T1, superior pole. The sequence was obtained from a woman aged 60-70 years with primary liver carcinoma and hepatitis B virus infection. This sequence joins TRBV10-3 and TRBJ2-2; the tabulated D call, TRBD1, remains unverified against the DNA. The CDR3 sequence is CAISEGGGDTGELLI.